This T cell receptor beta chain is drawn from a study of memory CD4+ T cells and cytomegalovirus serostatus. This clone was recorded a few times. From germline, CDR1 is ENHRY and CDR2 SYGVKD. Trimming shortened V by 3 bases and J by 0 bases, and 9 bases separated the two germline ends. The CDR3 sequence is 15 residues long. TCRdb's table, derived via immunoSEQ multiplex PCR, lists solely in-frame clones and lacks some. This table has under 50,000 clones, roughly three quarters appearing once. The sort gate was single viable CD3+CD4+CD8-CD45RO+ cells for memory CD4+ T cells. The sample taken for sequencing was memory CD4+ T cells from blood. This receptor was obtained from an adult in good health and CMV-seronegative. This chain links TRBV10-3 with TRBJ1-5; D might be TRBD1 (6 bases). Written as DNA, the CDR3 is TGTGCCATCAGTGAAACAGGGACTAGCAATCAGCCCCAGCATTTT. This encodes CAISETGTSNQPQHF.